Each of the 26 T cell receptor beta chains below was sequenced from the same sample in a study of T cell changes during pregnancy in multiple sclerosis. TCRdb keeps only in-frame clones here, not all; method: immunoSEQ multiplex PCR. The sample contains more than 80,000 clones, about 95% of which appear only once. This specimen consisted of peripheral blood, obtained in the second trimester of pregnancy. The source is a female donor with multiple sclerosis, enrolled in a pregnancy study.

The chain links TRBV7-8 to TRBJ2-7; a weak D match, TRBD2 (6 bases). This CDR3 is built from 15 residues. Deletions cut 1 base from V and 2 bases from J, with 12 bases between. Per germline, CDR1 SGHVS and CDR2 FQNEAQ. This CDR3 is CASSLEYGSTYEQYF. CDR3 DNA: TGTGCCAGCAGCTTAGAGTACGGGAGCACCTACGAGCAGTACTTC. Variable domain in full (rest from reference TRBV7-8 and TRBJ2-7): GAGVSQSPRYKVAKRGQDVALRCDPISGHVSLFWYQQALGQGPEFLTYFQNEAQLDKSGLPSDRFFAERPEGSVSTLKIQRTQQEDSAVYLCASSLEYGSTYEQYFGPGTRLTVT.

The chain links TRBV27 to TRBJ1-1; 7 bases fit TRBD1. V trimming: 5 bases; J trimming: 2 bases; junction bases outside the gene matches: 8. Germline CDR1 is MNHEY and CDR2 is SMNVEV (reference sequence). The CDR3 extends over 15 amino acids. In nucleotides, the CDR3 is TGTGCCAGCAGTCCACACGGGACAGTTAACACTGAAGCTTTCTTT. It is translated as CASSPHGTVNTEAFF.

CDR3 residues: CASGISSGSLETQYF. The CDR3 nucleotides are TGCGCCAGCGGTATTTCTAGCGGGAGCTTGGAGACCCAGTACTTC. The chain has TRBV10-1 and TRBJ2-5; 10 bases fit TRBD2. The germline V gene encodes CDR1 WNHNN and CDR2 SYGVQD (reference sequence). The CDR3 runs 15 residues. V lost 8 bases, J lost 5 bases, and 11 bases stayed unmatched.

The sample holds one count of this clone. The DNA of the CDR3 is TGCGCCAGCAGCCTAACGGAGGACAGGGGTATATCAGGCTACACCTTC. Protein sequence: CASSLTEDRGISGYTF. V usage is TRBV4-1 and J usage is TRBJ1-2, with 9 bases matching TRBD1. V was clipped by 4 bases and J by 8 bases; unmatched bases: 14. This CDR3 has 16 residues. The germline CDR1 and CDR2 sequences are MGHRA and YSYEKL.

The chain couples TRBV14 to TRBJ2-7; the match to TRBD2 covers 13 bases. The V gene end was trimmed by 4 bases and the J gene end by 5 bases; junction bases not matched to a gene: 5. Germline CDR1 is SGHDN and CDR2 is FVKESK. CDR3 length: 15 amino acids. CDR3 residues: CASSLWTSGSDEQYF. In DNA, the CDR3 is TGTGCCAGCAGCCTTTGGACTAGCGGGAGTGACGAGCAGTACTTC.

Only one count was recorded for this clone. The V and J genes are TRBV18 and TRBJ1-1, with D unresolved. CDR1 is KGHSH and CDR2 is LQKENI in the germline V gene. This CDR3 comprises 13 residues. The V and J ends lost 4 bases and 1 base respectively, with 7 bases between them. Here the CDR3 reads CASSLGENTEAFF. DNA of the CDR3: TGTGCCAGCTCACTAGGAGAGAACACTGAAGCTTTCTTT.

The chain employs TRBV4-1 and TRBJ1-4; TRBD1 aligns across 7 bases. V trimming: 6 bases; J trimming: 8 bases; junction bases outside the gene matches: 12. In germline, CDR1 is MGHRA, CDR2 YSYEKL. The CDR3 has 15 residues. CDR3 amino acids: CASSQLQGFREKLFF. The CDR3 bases are TGCGCCAGCAGTCAGCTACAGGGGTTTAGAGAAAAACTGTTTTTT.

The rearrangement links TRBV6-1 to TRBJ1-3; D not resolved. Looked up from germline, CDR1 is MNHNS and CDR2 is SASEGT. This CDR3 region has 14 residues. V lost 2 bases and J lost 4, with 9 bases in between. CDR3 loop: CASSEHLEGNTIYF. The DNA for the CDR3 is TGTGCCAGCAGTGAACACCTGGAGGGAAACACCATATATTTT.

The gene calls are TRBV28 and TRBJ2-5; D not certain. The CDR3 length is 15 residues. V lost 5 bases, J lost 2 bases, and 15 bases lay in between. Germline V CDR1 and CDR2: MDHEN, SYDVKM. The CDR3, as DNA: TGTGCCAGCAGTGAAGTCGGCGAGGCACAAGAGACCCAGTACTTC. Translation: CASSEVGEAQETQYF.

The chain is built from TRBV18 and TRBJ1-4; tentative D call: TRBD1 (6 bases). V was pared by 3 bases and J by 8 bases, with 7 bases between. CDR1 and CDR2 (germline): KGHSH, LQKENI. CDR3 size: 12 residues. CDR3 nucleotides: TGTGCCAGCTCACCCGGACAGGAAAAACTGTTTTTT. It specifies CASSPGQEKLFF.

The chain combines TRBV19 with TRBJ2-7, with 8 bases lining up with TRBD1. The CDR3 has 13 amino acids. Germline V lookup: CDR1 LNHDA, CDR2 SQIVND (reference sequence). V trimming: 3 bases; J trimming: 2 bases; junction bases outside the gene matches: 0. CDR3 amino acids: CASSMTGAYEQYF. As DNA, the CDR3 is TGTGCCAGTAGTATGACAGGGGCCTACGAGCAGTACTTC.

The chain employs TRBV25-1 and TRBJ2-7, with a weak D call TRBD1 (6 bases). Per the germline V gene, CDR1 is MGHDK and CDR2 is SYGVNS. The CDR3 runs 15 residues. V was clipped by 2 bases and J by 5 bases, with 16 bases between them. The DNA for the CDR3 is TGTGCCAGCAGTGAAAATCCACAGGGTTTCGACGAGCAGTACTTC. Protein sequence: CASSENPQGFDEQYF.

The genes are TRBV27 and TRBJ1-1; D is ambiguous. Per the germline V gene, CDR1 is MNHEY and CDR2 is SMNVEV (reference sequence). The V gene lost 6 bases and the J gene lost 0 bases, with 8 bases spanning the gap. This CDR3 region has 13 residues. CDR3 in DNA: TGTGCCAGCAGGGCTCAGATGAACACTGAAGCTTTCTTT. It specifies CASRAQMNTEAFF.

This chain uses TRBV30 with TRBJ1-2; 9 nucleotides line up with TRBD1. This CDR3 contains 15 residues. Looked up from germline, CDR1 is GTSNPN and CDR2 is SVGIG (reference sequence). Trimming took 3 bases from V and 4 from J; bases not matched to a gene: 9. The CDR3 nucleotides read TGTGCCTGGAGCGCCGGGACAGGGTATTCCTATGGCTACACCTTC. Its protein product is CAWSAGTGYSYGYTF.

This rearrangement joins TRBV11-3 to TRBJ2-7, with 9 bases matching TRBD1. V was clipped by 5 bases and J by 6 bases; unmatched bases: 8. There are 14 residues in the CDR3. Looked up from germline, CDR1 is SGHNT and CDR2 is YENEEA. The CDR3 coding sequence is TGTGCCAGCAGCCCAGGGACAGGGTGGGGCGAGCAGTACTTC. Amino acid sequence: CASSPGTGWGEQYF.

Here the CDR3 reads CSVDGTGTPISYGYTF. The CDR3 nucleotides are TGCAGCGTTGATGGGACAGGAACCCCAATAAGCTATGGCTACACCTTC. This rearrangement joins TRBV29-1 to TRBJ1-2; 8 bases line up with TRBD1. After removal of 3 bases from V and 4 bases from J, the junction contained 13 bases not matched to a gene. The CDR3 covers 16 residues. Germline values: CDR1 SQVTM, CDR2 ANQGSEA.

V usage is TRBV2 and J usage is TRBJ2-2; 8 bases are shared with TRBD2. CDR1 and CDR2 (germline): SNHLY, FYNNEI. V lost 8 bases, J lost 4 bases, and 0 bases stayed unmatched. The CDR3 is made up of 12 amino acids. In nucleotides, the CDR3 is TGTGCCAGCCGGGGGGGCACCGGGGAGCTGTTTTTT. Its protein is CASRGGTGELFF.

The V call is TRBV29-1, the J call TRBJ2-1; the match to TRBD1 covers 8 bases. The CDR3 totals 14 residues. Germline V gives CDR1 SQVTM, CDR2 ANQGSEA. V gave up 6 bases and J gave up 4 bases; unmatched junction bases: 8. CDR3 sequence: CSVETGAKYNEQFF. CDR3 sequence (DNA): TGCAGCGTGGAGACAGGGGCTAAGTACAATGAGCAGTTCTTC.

Note on this clone: Other nucleotide sequences in the sample specify the same CDR3. The chain couples TRBV19 to TRBJ2-1; the match to TRBD1 covers 7 bases. Germline-derived CDR1 and CDR2 are LNHDA and SQIVND (reference sequence). The ends lost 5 bases at V and 3 bases at J; junction bases unmatched: 4. The CDR3 covers 14 residues. Here the CDR3 reads CASSPGQLYNEQFF. The CDR3 DNA follows: TGTGCCAGTAGTCCGGGACAGCTCTACAATGAGCAGTTCTTC.

CDR3 nucleotides: TGCAGCGTTGTCAGCGGGACCTCCTACAATGAGCAGTTCTTC. Protein sequence: CSVVSGTSYNEQFF. The gene calls are TRBV29-1 and TRBJ2-1, with TRBD2 matching over 7 bases. CDR3 length equals 14 residues. Germline V gives CDR1 SQVTM, CDR2 ANQGSEA. Trimming took 4 bases from V and 0 from J; bases not matched to a gene: 3.

The chain couples TRBV2 to TRBJ2-1; 8 nucleotides agree with TRBD1. The V segment lost 8 bases and the J segment 4 bases; nucleotides outside the gene matches: 7. This CDR3 comprises 14 residues. Germline lookup yields CDR1 SNHLY and CDR2 FYNNEI. The CDR3 sequence: CASPGQGGYNEQFF. The CDR3 bases are TGTGCCAGCCCAGGACAGGGTGGGTACAATGAGCAGTTCTTC.

The V gene is TRBV7-2, the J gene TRBJ2-7, with a possible D match to TRBD1 (6 bases). Trimming took off 1 base at V and 3 bases at J, with 13 bases between the two ends. The CDR3 sequence is 15 residues long. Germline values: CDR1 SGHTA, CDR2 FQGNSA. The CDR3 coding sequence is TGTGCCAGCAGCTTAGGTGGGGGACAAAACTACGAGCAGTACTTC. Its protein is CASSLGGGQNYEQYF.

This chain connects TRBV28 to TRBJ2-3; D may be TRBD1 (6 bases). Trimming cost V 2 bases and J 7 bases, with 13 bases left between them. Germline loops: CDR1 MDHEN, CDR2 SYDVKM. The CDR3 contains 14 residues. CDR3 amino acids: CASSLPGTLNTQYF. CDR3 nucleotides: TGTGCCAGCAGTTTACCGGGGACACTAAATACGCAGTATTTT.

The gene calls are TRBV5-1 and TRBJ2-1; TRBD2 matches at 13 bases. Trimming at V came to 3 bases and at J to 5 bases, leaving 5 bases not matched to a gene. The CDR3 has 16 amino acids. The V gene's germline CDR1 is SGHRS and CDR2 YFSETQ. CDR3 sequence reads: CASSWVGLAGNNEQFF. As DNA, the CDR3 is TGCGCCAGCAGCTGGGTGGGACTAGCGGGGAACAATGAGCAGTTCTTC.

This clone came up once. The chain employs TRBV19 and TRBJ1-4; maybe TRBD1 (5 bases). Trimming cost V 11 bases and J 10 bases, with 23 bases left between them. This CDR3 region has 14 residues. The germline gives CDR1 LNHDA, CDR2 SQIVND (reference sequence). The CDR3 DNA follows: TGTGCCGCCATCCCGGGACTCGATTGGGGAAAACTGTTTTTT. Protein product: CAAIPGLDWGKLFF.

This clone was counted once. This sequence joins TRBV2 and TRBJ2-7, with TRBD1 matching 9 bases. The CDR3 runs to 17 residues. CDR1 and CDR2 (germline): SNHLY, FYNNEI. The junction had 13 bases not matched to a gene; V was cut back by 4 bases and J by 3 bases. The CDR3 DNA reads TGTGCCAGCAGTGCGCCCTGGGCCGGGACAGGGATCTACGAGCAGTACTTC. Encoded protein: CASSAPWAGTGIYEQYF.